A single sample is the source of the 30 T cell receptor beta chains below, sequenced in a study of T cells after yellow fever vaccination. MiXCR was run by TCRdb on the 5' RACE reads, yielding one entry per CDR3 protein. The table has hundreds of thousands of distinct CDR3 sequences, less than 20% seen once. Here the sequenced sample was PBMCs, taken roughly 5 days after the first yellow fever vaccination. These receptors originate from a man between 18 and 35 years old who received the YFV17D yellow fever vaccine.

The chain couples TRBV6-5 to TRBJ2-1; D might be TRBD2 (5 bases). Germline V gives CDR1 MNHEY, CDR2 SVGAGI. The CDR3 length is 14 residues. Trimming took off 4 bases at V and 5 bases at J, with 12 bases between the two ends. The CDR3 loop is CASSFPPGNNEQFF. The CDR3 DNA reads TGTGCCAGCAGTTTCCCTCCGGGAAACAATGAGCAGTTCTTC.

In its sample, this clonotype was seen a few times. The V and J genes are TRBV18 and TRBJ2-1; 11 nucleotides agree with TRBD1. Germline V gene sequence: CDR1 KGHSH, CDR2 LQKENI. The CDR3 spans 17 residues. J gave up 8 bases and V 3 bases, and 12 bases lay outside the gene matches. The CDR3 is CASSPTQSGQGVYEQFF. CDR3 nucleotide sequence: TGTGCCAGCTCACCGACCCAATCGGGACAGGGGGTATATGAGCAGTTCTTC.

The rearrangement links TRBV7-9 to TRBJ1-2, with D unclear. CDR1 and CDR2 from the germline V gene are SEHNR and FQNEAQ (reference sequence). The CDR3 length is 16 residues. V lost 1 base and J lost 5, with 17 bases in between. DNA of the CDR3: TGTGCCAGCAGCTTAGGAACCGACTTTCGAGGTTATGGCTACACCTTC. It is translated as CASSLGTDFRGYGYTF. Based on the CDR3 plus reference TRBV7-9 and TRBJ1-2, the full variable domain is DTGVSQNPRHKITKRGQNVTFRCDPISEHNRLYWYRQTLGQGPEFLTYFQNEAQLEKSRLLSDRFSAERPKGSFSTLEIQRTEQGDSAMYLCASSLGTDFRGYGYTFGSGTRLTVV.

The table lists this clonotype with a few counts. CDR3 residues: CASSQGSGGYTEAFF. The CDR3 region has the DNA TGCGCCAGCAGCCAAGGTAGCGGGGGATACACTGAAGCTTTCTTT. This rearrangement joins TRBV4-1 to TRBJ1-1, with D possibly being TRBD1 (5 bases). From germline, CDR1 is MGHRA and CDR2 YSYEKL. Trimming took off 1 base at V and 3 bases at J, with 12 bases between the two ends. There are 15 residues in the CDR3.

There are a few counts of this clonotype. The junction departs from germline at one end; a sequencing error may be responsible. V and J are TRBV2 and TRBJ2-2, with D perhaps assigned TRBD1 or TRBD2 (6 bases each). Germline V gives CDR1 SNHLY, CDR2 FYNNEI. The CDR3 consists of 12 residues. The CDR3 nucleotides read TGTGCCAGCCGATTAAATGGGGGGCTGCTAGATTTT. It is translated as CASRLNGGLLDF.

In its sample, this clonotype was seen many times. CDR3 sequence reads: CASSLQGPTYNEQFF. The CDR3 region has the DNA TGTGCCAGCAGCTTACAGGGGCCGACCTACAATGAGCAGTTCTTC. V usage is TRBV7-9 and J usage is TRBJ2-1, with D perhaps TRBD1 (6 bases). The ends were cut back, 2 bases at V and 2 bases at J, with 10 bases in the middle. The germline V gene encodes CDR1 SEHNR and CDR2 FQNEAQ (reference sequence). This CDR3 is built from 15 residues.

DNA of the CDR3: TGCAGTGCCGGGGAAGCGAACACCGGGGAGCTGTTTTTT. Protein: CSAGEANTGELFF. The chain links TRBV20-1 to TRBJ2-2; D may be TRBD2 (5 bases). The ends were cut back, 6 bases at V and 0 bases at J, with 8 bases in the middle. From germline, CDR1 is DFQATT and CDR2 SNEGSKA (reference sequence). The length of the CDR3 is 13 residues.

The chain employs TRBV7-2 and TRBJ1-6; D not resolved. The germline V and J ends were trimmed by 5 bases and 0 bases, with 8 bases remaining between them. CDR3 length: 15 residues. The germline V gene encodes CDR1 SGHTA and CDR2 FQGNSA. As DNA, the CDR3 is TGTGCCAGCAGCCCACCAAGCTCCTATAATTCACCCCTCCACTTT. As protein: CASSPPSSYNSPLHF.

This clonotype was picked up a small number of times. The chain links TRBV3-1 to TRBJ2-3; D remains unclear. Germline CDR1 is LGHDT and CDR2 is YNNKEL (reference sequence). The CDR3 sequence is 16 residues long. Trimming stripped 0 bases from V and 4 bases from J, with 14 bases between. CDR3 DNA: TGTGCCAGCAGCCAAGATCAGACCTCTCGGCCAGATACGCAGTATTTT. This gives the protein CASSQDQTSRPDTQYF.

This chain uses TRBV5-1 with TRBJ2-7; TRBD1 aligns across 8 bases. V shed 0 bases and J 7 bases; nucleotides not matched to a gene: 3. Per the germline V gene, CDR1 is SGHRS and CDR2 is YFSETQ. CDR3 length: 13 amino acids. In DNA, the CDR3 is TGCGCCAGCAGCTTGGATTGGGACAGGGAGCAGTACTTC. It encodes CASSLDWDREQYF.

This clonotype occurred a few times. V and J are TRBV25-1 and TRBJ1-2; the D gene is possibly TRBD1 (6 bases). The CDR3 is 15 amino acids. The V end was cut by 3 bases, the J end by 5 bases, with 16 bases between. In germline, CDR1 is MGHDK, CDR2 SYGVNS. The CDR3 DNA reads TGTGCCAGCAGTGAGGCGCCAGGGGCTGGGTATGGCTACACCTTC. It is translated as CASSEAPGAGYGYTF.

This clonotype came up many times. One end of the junction does not line up with germline, which may come from a read error. J is TRBJ2-3 and V is TRBV4-3; D is perhaps TRBD1 (6 bases). This CDR3 is built from 15 residues. Looked up from germline, CDR1 is LGHNA and CDR2 is YSLEER. The CDR3, as DNA: TGTGCCAGCAGCCAAGGGGCCCAGGGGACAGATACGCAGTATTTT. Translated, it gives CASSQGAQGTDTQYF.

Regarding this clonotype: A much larger clone sits a single nucleotide away, making a read error possible. The CDR3 region is CSARGVGADTQYF. CDR3 DNA sequence: TGCAGTGCCCGGGGGGTGGGGGCAGATACGCAGTATTTT. The rearrangement joins TRBV20-1 to TRBJ2-3, with 7 positions matching TRBD2. The CDR3 has 13 amino acids. Germline V gene data show CDR1 as DFQATT and CDR2 as SNEGSKA (reference sequence). V shed 6 bases, J shed 4 bases, and the junction held 7 bases outside the gene matches.

The sample holds a few counts of this clonotype. The genes are TRBV11-2 and TRBJ2-3; D is uncertain. Per the germline V gene, CDR1 is SGHAT and CDR2 is FQNNGV. The CDR3 consists of 15 residues. V was pared by 2 bases and J by 4 bases, with 13 bases between. CDR3 DNA sequence: TGTGCCAGCAGCTTAATAGTGACACAATCAGATACGCAGTATTTT. Translated, it gives CASSLIVTQSDTQYF.

This clonotype was observed a handful of times. V is TRBV14 and J is TRBJ1-4, with D tentatively TRBD1 (5 bases). Trimming took 4 bases from V and 13 from J, leaving 13 bases between them. This CDR3 is 12 amino acids long. CDR1 is SGHDN, CDR2 FVKESK, per germline. CDR3 bases: TGTGCCAGCAGCCGGGGGGGGGAGCGACTGTTTTTT. Protein: CASSRGGERLFF.

J is TRBJ2-7 and V is TRBV4-2; D ambiguous. The CDR3 has 16 residues. Trimming stripped 1 base from V and 0 bases from J, with 13 bases between. Germline V gene data show CDR1 as LGHNA and CDR2 as YNFKEQ. CDR3 nucleotides: TGTGCCAGCAGCCAAGTTCCCGGCTCATACTCCTACGAGCAGTACTTC. Residues: CASSQVPGSYSYEQYF.

This clonotype has only a few counts. The chain is built from TRBV10-3 and TRBJ1-6; D remains ambiguous. Trimming cost V 6 bases and J 6 bases, with 6 bases left between them. The CDR3 is 12 amino acids. Germline V gene sequence: CDR1 ENHRY, CDR2 SYGVKD. The chain's CDR3 is CAISAANSPLHF. DNA of the CDR3: TGTGCCATCAGCGCCGCTAATTCACCCCTCCACTTT.

The CDR3, as DNA: TGCGCCAGCTCTTTAAGGACGAGCGTGAGCAATCAGCCCCAGCATTTT. Its translation: CASSLRTSVSNQPQHF. This chain uses TRBV4-1 with TRBJ1-5; unclear D gene. Germline CDR1 MGHRA, CDR2 YSYEKL. Trimming took off 8 bases at V and 1 base at J, with 18 bases between the two ends. The CDR3 consists of 16 residues.

This chain uses TRBV20-1 with TRBJ2-7; D might be TRBD2 (5 bases). Trimming took off 3 bases at V and 2 bases at J, with 20 bases between the two ends. The CDR3 covers 16 residues. Germline V gives CDR1 DFQATT, CDR2 SNEGSKA (reference sequence). CDR3 residues: CSARRLGSAAPYEQYF. The DNA for the CDR3 is TGCAGTGCTAGGCGCCTGGGGTCAGCGGCACCCTACGAGCAGTACTTC.

The chain is built from TRBV20-1 and TRBJ1-1, with 8 bases identical to TRBD1. V gave up 1 base and J gave up 5 bases; unmatched junction bases: 6. The CDR3 is 14 amino acids. Germline CDR1 reads DFQATT; CDR2 reads SNEGSKA (reference sequence). DNA of the CDR3: TGCAGTGCTAGAGGGGCAGGGGGCTATACTGAAGCTTTCTTT. Residues: CSARGAGGYTEAFF.

The gene calls are TRBV27 and TRBJ1-2, with 10 bases identical to TRBD1. Per germline, CDR1 MNHEY and CDR2 SMNVEV (reference sequence). The trim removed 2 bases at V and 8 bases at J, leaving 11 bases unmatched. The CDR3 loop spans 16 amino acids. CDR3 sequence (DNA): TGTGCCAGCAGTTTACAACGTCCCGGGACAGGGGAAGGCTACACCTTC. Amino acids: CASSLQRPGTGEGYTF.

The chain combines TRBV4-1 with TRBJ1-5; D is uncertain. Germline V lookup: CDR1 MGHRA, CDR2 YSYEKL. Deletions cut 0 bases from V and 3 bases from J, with 9 bases between. The CDR3 is 15 amino acids. CDR3 nucleotide sequence: TGCGCCAGCAGCCAAGATCTTAGCCCCAATCAGCCCCAGCATTTT. This gives the protein CASSQDLSPNQPQHF.

This clonotype occurred a few times. The chain combines TRBV9 with TRBJ2-6, with 7 bases that match TRBD2. CDR3 length equals 15 residues. CDR1 and CDR2 (germline): SGDLS, YYNGEE. Losses at the gene ends were 4 bases for V and 2 bases for J; bases not matched to a gene: 3. The CDR3 sequence: CASSRGVTGANVLTF. For the CDR3, the DNA is TGTGCCAGCAGCCGGGGGGTAACTGGGGCCAACGTCCTGACTTTC.

This clonotype has only a few counts. The chain carries TRBV5-1 and TRBJ2-7; TRBD2 matches at 10 bases. CDR1 and CDR2 (germline): SGHRS, YFSETQ. The CDR3 has 15 amino acids. V was pared by 2 bases and J by 0 bases, with 2 bases of the junction left unmatched. CDR3 DNA: TGCGCCAGCAGCTTTAGCGGGGGGACCTCCTACGAGCAGTACTTC. Translation: CASSFSGGTSYEQYF.

In its sample, this clonotype was seen a few times. The chain couples TRBV18 to TRBJ2-7; no firm D call. The V gene's germline CDR1 is KGHSH and CDR2 LQKENI. V was cut by 4 bases and J by 2 bases, with 9 bases left in between. The CDR3 is 13 residues long. The DNA of the CDR3 is TGTGCCAGCTCACAGGGCAGGCCCTACGAGCAGTACTTC. It translates to CASSQGRPYEQYF.

This clonotype was seen a handful of times. The chain carries TRBV20-1 and TRBJ1-1; D is ambiguous. The germline gives CDR1 DFQATT, CDR2 SNEGSKA (reference sequence). This CDR3 comprises 14 residues. Trimming cost V 2 bases and J 1 base, with 11 bases left between them. The CDR3 DNA reads TGCAGTGCTAGAATCGGACCCTCGAACACTGAAGCTTTCTTT. The encoded protein is CSARIGPSNTEAFF.

V usage is TRBV12-3 or TRBV12-4 and J usage is TRBJ1-1; perhaps TRBD1 as D (5 bases). Trimming stripped 6 bases from V and 5 bases from J, with 13 bases between. The CDR3 is made up of 13 amino acids. CDR3 sequence reads: CASRRMEGTEAFF. The CDR3 nucleotides read TGTGCCAGCAGAAGGATGGAGGGGACTGAAGCTTTCTTT.

This clonotype has only a few counts. The chain is built from TRBV7-6 and TRBJ2-6; no clear D gene. Per the germline V gene, CDR1 is SGHVS and CDR2 is FNYEAQ. V was pared by 1 base and J by 0 bases, with 16 bases between. The CDR3 extends over 19 amino acids. The CDR3 region has the DNA TGTGCCAGCAGCTTAGGTTACCAGGCTTACAGCTCTGGGGCCAACGTCCTGACTTTC. Encoded protein: CASSLGYQAYSSGANVLTF.

This clonotype was seen only a few times. V usage is TRBV7-3 and J usage is TRBJ2-7, with D perhaps assigned TRBD1 or TRBD2 (5 bases each). V was pared by 2 bases and J by 6 bases, with 8 bases between. Germline loops: CDR1 SGHTA, CDR2 FQGTGA. The CDR3 has 12 amino acids. Here the CDR3 DNA reads TGTGCCAGCAGCTTAGGGACCTCCGAGCAGTACGTC. This codes for CASSLGTSEQYV.

This clonotype was picked up a small number of times. The J gene is TRBJ2-7, the V gene TRBV11-2; 8 nucleotides align to TRBD1. This CDR3 comprises 15 residues. Germline lookup yields CDR1 SGHAT and CDR2 FQNNGV. V shed 5 bases, J shed 7 bases, and the junction held 13 bases outside the gene matches. The CDR3 bases are TGTGCCAGCAGCCCACCCGGGACAGGTCCTCGGGAGCAGTACTTC. Its translation is CASSPPGTGPREQYF.